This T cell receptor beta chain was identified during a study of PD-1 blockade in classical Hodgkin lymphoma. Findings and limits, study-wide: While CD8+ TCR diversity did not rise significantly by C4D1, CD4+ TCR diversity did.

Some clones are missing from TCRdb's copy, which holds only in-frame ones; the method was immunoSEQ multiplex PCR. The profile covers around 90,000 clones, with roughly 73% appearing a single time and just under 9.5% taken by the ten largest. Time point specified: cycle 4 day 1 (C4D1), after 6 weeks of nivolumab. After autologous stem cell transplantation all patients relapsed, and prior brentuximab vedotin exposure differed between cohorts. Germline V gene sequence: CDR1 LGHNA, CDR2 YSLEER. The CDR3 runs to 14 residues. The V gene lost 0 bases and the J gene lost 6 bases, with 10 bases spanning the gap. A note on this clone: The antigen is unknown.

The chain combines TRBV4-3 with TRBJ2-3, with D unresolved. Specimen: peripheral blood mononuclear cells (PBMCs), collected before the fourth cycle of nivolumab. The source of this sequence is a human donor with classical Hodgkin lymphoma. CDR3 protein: CASSQDSPVDTQYF. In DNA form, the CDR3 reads TGCGCCAGCAGCCAAGATTCCCCAGTGGATACGCAGTATTTT.